These T cell receptor beta chains were read from a single sample in a study of beta chain features in type 1 diabetes. Libraries were prepared by immunoSEQ multiplex PCR; TCRdb keeps only in-frame clonotypes and omits some of them. The table lists under 300,000 clones, 25% to 30% of them singletons. Sequenced sample: central memory CD4+ T cells from blood. The receptors here all came from a man aged 25-45 years in good health. CDR3s include the opening cysteine and the closing phenylalanine or tryptophan. The D gene is left open where the match is weak. Clone size is given for some rows only: seen once, a few or many times, or a class if the clone is expanded.

size	V	D	J	DNA	CDR3
.	TRBV6-5	.	TRBJ2-5	TGTGCCAGCAGTTATCAGGGCGGAGAGACCCAGTACTTC	CASSYQGGETQYF
.	TRBV29-1	.	TRBJ2-7	TGCAGCGTTGAAGATCAAGCGGGCTCCTACGAGCAGTACTTC	CSVEDQAGSYEQYF
.	TRBV10-3	.	TRBJ2-1	TGTGCCATCAACAACTACTCCTACAATGAGCAGTTCTTC	CAINNYSYNEQFF
.	TRBV19	.	TRBJ2-5	TGTGCCAGTAGCCTCCGCGGCAGGCAGACCCAGTACTTC	CASSLRGRQTQYF
.	TRBV28	TRBD1	TRBJ2-2	TGTGCCAGCAGTTCAACAGGGGTGAACACCGGGGAGCTGTTTTTT	CASSSTGVNTGELFF
.	TRBV10-3	.	TRBJ2-1	TGTGCCATCAGTGAGCGCCGGACTCAAGTCAATGAGCAGTTCTTC	CAISERRTQVNEQFF
.	TRBV9	.	TRBJ2-3	TGTGCCAGCAGCGTAGACAACGTCTACACAGATACGCAGTATTTT	CASSVDNVYTDTQYF
few	TRBV9	TRBD2	TRBJ2-2	TGTGCCAGCAGCGTGACTAGCGGGCAGAACACCGGGGAGCTGTTTTTT	CASSVTSGQNTGELFF
.	TRBV30	.	TRBJ1-3	TGTGCCTGGAGTGGTGGCGGTGGAGGAAACACCATATATTTT	CAWSGGGGGNTIYF
.	TRBV13	.	TRBJ2-5	TGTGCCAGCAGCTTATATAGGTACCAAGAGACCCAGTACTTC	CASSLYRYQETQYF
many	TRBV6-6	TRBD2	TRBJ2-1	TGTGCCAGCAGTTACGCTTATAGCGGGGATGAGCAGTTCTTC	CASSYAYSGDEQFF
.	TRBV7-2	.	TRBJ2-3	TGTGCCAGCAGCACCATAGCGGATACGCAGTATTTT	CASSTIADTQYF
once	TRBV4-3	TRBD1	TRBJ2-2	TGCGCCAGCGGAACAGGGGGCACCGGGGAGCTGTTTTTT	CASGTGGTGELFF
few	TRBV7-2	TRBD1	TRBJ2-3	TGTGCCAGCAGCTTCCCGGGACAGGGCAACACAGATACGCAGTATTTT	CASSFPGQGNTDTQYF
few	TRBV18	.	TRBJ2-1	TGTGCCAGCTCACCCCAACTGAGGGACAATGAGCAGTTCTTC	CASSPQLRDNEQFF
.	TRBV5-4	TRBD1	TRBJ2-1	TGTGCCAGCAGCTTGGCCGAGACAGGGGGAATTGAGCAGTTCTTC	CASSLAETGGIEQFF
.	TRBV11-2	TRBD1	TRBJ1-4	TGTGCCAGCAGCCTTGGGACAGTAGCAACTAATGAAAAACTGTTTTTT	CASSLGTVATNEKLFF
.	TRBV5-1	.	TRBJ2-7	TGCGCCAGCAGCCCCCAGCTGCGCGAGACCTCCTACGAGCAGTACTTC	CASSPQLRETSYEQYF
few	TRBV5-4	.	TRBJ1-1	TGTGCCAGCAGGAATACAGGGATGAACACTGAAGCTTTCTTT	CASRNTGMNTEAFF
few	TRBV7-9	.	TRBJ2-1	TGTGCCAGCAGCGTGGACCTAACGGGGAATGAGCAGTTCTTC	CASSVDLTGNEQFF
few	TRBV29-1	.	TRBJ2-5	TGCAGCGTTGTGCCCCTGGGGGGAAGGGAGACCCAGTACTTC	CSVVPLGGRETQYF
few	TRBV7-2	.	TRBJ1-4	TGTGCCAGCAGCCGGACGGGAGGAAAACTGTTTTTT	CASSRTGGKLFF
few	TRBV5-6	.	TRBJ2-7	TGTGCCAGCAGCGTGCAGGGAGGGGGCCAATACGAGCAGTACTTC	CASSVQGGGQYEQYF
.	TRBV6-6	.	TRBJ2-1	TGTGCCAGCAGTAAACTAGTACGGGATGAGCAGTTCTTC	CASSKLVRDEQFF
.	TRBV5-4	.	TRBJ1-1	TGTGCCAGCAGCCTACGGACACAATCGAACACTGAAGCTTTCTTT	CASSLRTQSNTEAFF
.	TRBV5-6	.	TRBJ2-7	TGTGCCAGCAGCTTGTACGGACCCTACGAGCAGTACTTC	CASSLYGPYEQYF
few	TRBV7-6	.	TRBJ1-1	TGTGCCAGCAGCTTAACCGGGTTGAACACTGAAGCTTTCTTT	CASSLTGLNTEAFF